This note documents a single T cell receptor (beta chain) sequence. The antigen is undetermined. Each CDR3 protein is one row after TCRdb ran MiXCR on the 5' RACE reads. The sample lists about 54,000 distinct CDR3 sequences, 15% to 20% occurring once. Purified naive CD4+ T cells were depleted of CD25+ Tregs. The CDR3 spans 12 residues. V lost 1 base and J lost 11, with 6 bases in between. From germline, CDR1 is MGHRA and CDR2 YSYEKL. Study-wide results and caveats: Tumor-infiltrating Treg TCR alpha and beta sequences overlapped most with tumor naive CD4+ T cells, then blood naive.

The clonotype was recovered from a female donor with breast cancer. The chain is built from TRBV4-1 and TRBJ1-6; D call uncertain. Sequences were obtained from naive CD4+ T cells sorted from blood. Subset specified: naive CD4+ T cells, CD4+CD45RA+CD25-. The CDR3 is CASSQGPTPLHF. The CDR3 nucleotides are TGCGCCAGCAGCCAAGGGCCCACACCCCTCCACTTT.